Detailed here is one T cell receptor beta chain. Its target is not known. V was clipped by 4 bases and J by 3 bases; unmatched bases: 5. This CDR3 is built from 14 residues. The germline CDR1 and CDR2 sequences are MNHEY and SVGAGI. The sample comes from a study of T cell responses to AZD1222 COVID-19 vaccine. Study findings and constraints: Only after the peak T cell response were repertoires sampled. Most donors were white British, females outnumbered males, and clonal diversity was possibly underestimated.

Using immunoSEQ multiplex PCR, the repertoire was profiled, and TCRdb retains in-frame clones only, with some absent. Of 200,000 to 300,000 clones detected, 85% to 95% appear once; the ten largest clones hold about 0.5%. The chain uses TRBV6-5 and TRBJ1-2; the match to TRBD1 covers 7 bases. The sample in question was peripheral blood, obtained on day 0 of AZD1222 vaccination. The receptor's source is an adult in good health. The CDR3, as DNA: TGTGCCAGCAGTTCCATCGACAGGGACTATGGCTACACCTTC. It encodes CASSSIDRDYGYTF.